This TCR beta chain comes out of a study of T cell responses to AZD1222 COVID-19 vaccine. Study information: The analysis combined second doses at about 4 or about 12 weeks. Study findings and constraints: Sampling captured repertoires only after the peak T cell response. Increases in Spike-specific TCR breadth and depth were seen after two AZD1222 doses. Of the AZD1222 recipients, only 5 or 6 were seropositive at baseline.

This clone was found a few times. What it recognizes is unknown. Sequencing was performed with immunoSEQ multiplex PCR; in TCRdb, only in-frame clones are kept and a portion is missing. The data contain about 150,000 clones, roughly 85% of them singletons. Trimming pared 4 bases from V and 3 bases from J, leaving 9 bases between. The CDR3 loop spans 13 amino acids. Germline loops: CDR1 PRHDT, CDR2 FYEKMQ (reference sequence). This sample comprised peripheral blood, obtained on day 0 of AZD1222 vaccination. This chain links TRBV13 with TRBJ1-1; TRBD1 is a possible D gene (5 bases). The source of this sequence is an adult in good health. CDR3 sequence: CASSSQGHTEAFF. DNA for the CDR3: TGTGCCAGCAGCTCCCAGGGTCACACTGAAGCTTTCTTT.